One TCR beta chain is described in this entry. The sample is drawn from a study of blood T cell repertoires in COVID-19. The overall study: The United States, Italy and Spain were the sources of the acute and convalescent COVID-19 samples. The analysed material was cDNA or gDNA that came from T cells, B-cell-depleted T cells, or PBMCs.

Original processing methods: Estimates of nucleated cell counts were drawn from the amplification of reference gene primers. Generated by immunoSEQ multiplex PCR, the TCRdb table keeps only in-frame clones and is missing some. The DNA gave D and trimming, while V, J and clone size come from that table. The profile shows approximately 140,000 clones, under 85% of them singletons. The TCR was taken from a human donor in a cohort sampled during active COVID-19. Sequenced: peripheral blood.

Here the CDR3 DNA reads TGTGCCAGCAGCAAAGGAGGGACTGGGGCCAACGTCCTGACTTTC. This codes for CASSKGGTGANVLTF. The V gene is TRBV7-3, the J gene TRBJ2-6, with D possibly TRBD2 on 6 matching bases. Per germline, CDR1 SGHTA and CDR2 FQGTGA. The CDR3 has 15 amino acids. The V gene lost 5 bases and the J gene lost 2 bases, with 10 bases spanning the gap.